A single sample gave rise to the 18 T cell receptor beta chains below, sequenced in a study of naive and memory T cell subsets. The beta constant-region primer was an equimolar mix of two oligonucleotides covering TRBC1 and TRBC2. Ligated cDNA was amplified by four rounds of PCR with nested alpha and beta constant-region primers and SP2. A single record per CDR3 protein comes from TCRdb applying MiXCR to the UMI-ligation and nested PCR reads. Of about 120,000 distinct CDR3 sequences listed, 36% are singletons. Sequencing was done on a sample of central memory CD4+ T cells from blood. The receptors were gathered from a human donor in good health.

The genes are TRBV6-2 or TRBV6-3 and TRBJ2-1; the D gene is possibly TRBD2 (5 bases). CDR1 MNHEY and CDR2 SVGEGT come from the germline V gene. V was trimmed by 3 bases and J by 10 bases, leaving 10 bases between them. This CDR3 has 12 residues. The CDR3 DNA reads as TGTGCCAGCAGTTATCACGGGATGGAGCAGTTCTTC. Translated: CASSYHGMEQFF.

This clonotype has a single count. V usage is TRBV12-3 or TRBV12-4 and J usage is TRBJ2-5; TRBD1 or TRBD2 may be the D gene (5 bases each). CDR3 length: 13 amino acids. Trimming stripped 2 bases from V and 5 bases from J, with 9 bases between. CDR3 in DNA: TGTGCCAGCAGTTTAATGAGGGGTGAGACCCAGTACTTC. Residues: CASSLMRGETQYF.

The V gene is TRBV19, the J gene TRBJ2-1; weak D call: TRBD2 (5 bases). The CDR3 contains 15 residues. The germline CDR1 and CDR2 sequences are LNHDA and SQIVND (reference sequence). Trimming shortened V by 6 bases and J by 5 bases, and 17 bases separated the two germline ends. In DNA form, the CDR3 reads TGTGCCAGTAGATTCGGGTCTAGCTTAGACAATGAGCAGTTCTTC. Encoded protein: CASRFGSSLDNEQFF.

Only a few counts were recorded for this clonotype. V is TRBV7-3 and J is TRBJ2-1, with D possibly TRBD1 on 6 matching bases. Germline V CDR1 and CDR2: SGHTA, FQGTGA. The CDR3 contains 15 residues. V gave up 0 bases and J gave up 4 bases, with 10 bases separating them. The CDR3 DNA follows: TGTGCCAGCAGCTTAACTAAAGGGGGTTACAATGAGCAGTTCTTC. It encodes CASSLTKGGYNEQFF.

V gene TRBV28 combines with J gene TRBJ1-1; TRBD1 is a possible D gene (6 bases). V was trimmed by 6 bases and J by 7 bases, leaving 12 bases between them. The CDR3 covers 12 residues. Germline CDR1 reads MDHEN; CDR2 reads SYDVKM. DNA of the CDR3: TGTGCCAGCAGAGTCACAGGGCTTGAAGCTTTCTTT. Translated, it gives CASRVTGLEAFF.

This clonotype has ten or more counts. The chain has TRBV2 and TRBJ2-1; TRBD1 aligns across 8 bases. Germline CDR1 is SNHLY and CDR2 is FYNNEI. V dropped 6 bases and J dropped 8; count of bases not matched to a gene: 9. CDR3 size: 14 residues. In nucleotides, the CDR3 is TGTGCCAGCAGGGCCGGACAGGGAAGCGATGAGCAGTTCTTC. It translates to CASRAGQGSDEQFF.

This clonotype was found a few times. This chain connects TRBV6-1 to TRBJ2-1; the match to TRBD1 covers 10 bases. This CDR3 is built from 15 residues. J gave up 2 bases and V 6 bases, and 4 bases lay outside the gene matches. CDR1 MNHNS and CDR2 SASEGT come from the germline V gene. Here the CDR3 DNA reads TGTGCCAGCAGAAGGACAGGGGGTGCCTACAATGAGCAGTTCTTC. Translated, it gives CASRRTGGAYNEQFF.

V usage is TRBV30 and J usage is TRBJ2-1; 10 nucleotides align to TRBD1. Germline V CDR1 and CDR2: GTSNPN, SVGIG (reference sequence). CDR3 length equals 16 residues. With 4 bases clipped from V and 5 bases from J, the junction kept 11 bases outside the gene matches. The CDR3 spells CAWTSGQGMFNNEQFF. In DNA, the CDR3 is TGTGCCTGGACATCGGGACAGGGGATGTTCAACAATGAGCAGTTCTTC.

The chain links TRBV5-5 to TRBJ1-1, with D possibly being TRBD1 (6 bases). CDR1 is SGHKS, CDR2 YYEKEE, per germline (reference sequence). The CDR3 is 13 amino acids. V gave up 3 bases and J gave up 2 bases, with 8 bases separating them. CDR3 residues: CASSSRGNTEAFF. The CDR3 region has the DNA TGTGCCAGCAGCTCCAGGGGAAACACTGAAGCTTTCTTT.

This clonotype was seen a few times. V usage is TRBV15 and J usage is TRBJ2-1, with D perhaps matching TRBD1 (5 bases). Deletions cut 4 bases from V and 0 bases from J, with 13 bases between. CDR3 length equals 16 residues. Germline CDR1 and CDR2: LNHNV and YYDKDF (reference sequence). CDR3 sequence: CATSTGWGSSYNEQFF. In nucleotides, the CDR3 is TGTGCCACCAGCACAGGGTGGGGAAGCTCCTACAATGAGCAGTTCTTC.

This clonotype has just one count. CDR3 residues: CASSQDGGYTDTQYF. Here the CDR3 DNA reads TGTGCCAGCAGCCAAGACGGGGGATACACAGATACGCAGTATTTT. The rearrangement uses TRBV3-1 and TRBJ2-3, with D maybe TRBD2 (6 bases). The CDR3 consists of 15 residues. Germline lookup yields CDR1 LGHDT and CDR2 YNNKEL (reference sequence). V was trimmed by 0 bases and J by 2 bases, leaving 9 bases between them.

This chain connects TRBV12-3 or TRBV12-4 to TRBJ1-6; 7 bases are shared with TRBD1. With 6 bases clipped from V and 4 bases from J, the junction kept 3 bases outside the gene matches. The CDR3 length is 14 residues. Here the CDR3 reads CASRETGYNSPLHF. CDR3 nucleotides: TGTGCCAGCAGGGAGACAGGGTATAATTCACCCCTCCACTTT.

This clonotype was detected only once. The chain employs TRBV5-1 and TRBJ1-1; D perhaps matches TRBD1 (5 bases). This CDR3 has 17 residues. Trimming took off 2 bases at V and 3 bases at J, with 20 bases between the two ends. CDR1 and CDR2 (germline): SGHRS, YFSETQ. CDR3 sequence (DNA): TGCGCCAGCAGCTTCCTGGGGGAAGGGAATTTGGACACTGAAGCTTTCTTT. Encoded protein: CASSFLGEGNLDTEAFF.

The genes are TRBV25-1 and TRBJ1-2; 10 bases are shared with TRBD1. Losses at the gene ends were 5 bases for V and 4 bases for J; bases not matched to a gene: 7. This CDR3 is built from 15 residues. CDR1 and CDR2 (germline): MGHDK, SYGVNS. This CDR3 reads CASSTHWTGGYGYTF. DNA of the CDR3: TGTGCCAGCAGTACCCACTGGACAGGGGGCTATGGCTACACCTTC.

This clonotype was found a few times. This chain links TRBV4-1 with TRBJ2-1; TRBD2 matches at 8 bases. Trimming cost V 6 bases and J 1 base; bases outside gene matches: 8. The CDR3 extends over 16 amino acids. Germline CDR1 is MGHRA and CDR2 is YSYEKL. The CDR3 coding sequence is TGCGCCAGCAGGGATATACTAGCGGCATCCTACAATGAGCAGTTCTTC. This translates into CASRDILAASYNEQFF.

The CDR3 here is CASSSVRGHTEAFF. The CDR3 DNA reads TGTGCCAGCAGTTCGGTCAGGGGGCACACTGAAGCTTTCTTT. V gene TRBV27 combines with J gene TRBJ1-1; TRBD1 agrees at 8 bases. CDR3 length equals 14 residues. Germline V lookup: CDR1 MNHEY, CDR2 SMNVEV (reference sequence). V lost 4 bases, J lost 3 bases, and 4 bases stayed unmatched.

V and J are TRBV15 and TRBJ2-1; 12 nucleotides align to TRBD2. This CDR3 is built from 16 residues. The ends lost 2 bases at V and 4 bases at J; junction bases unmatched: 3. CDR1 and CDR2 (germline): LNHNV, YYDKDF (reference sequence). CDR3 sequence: CATSRLGLAGYNEQFF. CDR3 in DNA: TGTGCCACCAGCAGACTGGGACTAGCGGGTTACAATGAGCAGTTCTTC.

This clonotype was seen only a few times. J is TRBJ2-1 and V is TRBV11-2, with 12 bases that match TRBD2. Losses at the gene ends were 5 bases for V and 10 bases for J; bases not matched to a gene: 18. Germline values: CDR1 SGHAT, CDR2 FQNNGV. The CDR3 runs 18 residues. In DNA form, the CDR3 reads TGTGCCAGCAGCAAAGGCCCCGGACTAGCGGGATCCCCTCGCGAGCAGTTCTTC. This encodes CASSKGPGLAGSPREQFF.